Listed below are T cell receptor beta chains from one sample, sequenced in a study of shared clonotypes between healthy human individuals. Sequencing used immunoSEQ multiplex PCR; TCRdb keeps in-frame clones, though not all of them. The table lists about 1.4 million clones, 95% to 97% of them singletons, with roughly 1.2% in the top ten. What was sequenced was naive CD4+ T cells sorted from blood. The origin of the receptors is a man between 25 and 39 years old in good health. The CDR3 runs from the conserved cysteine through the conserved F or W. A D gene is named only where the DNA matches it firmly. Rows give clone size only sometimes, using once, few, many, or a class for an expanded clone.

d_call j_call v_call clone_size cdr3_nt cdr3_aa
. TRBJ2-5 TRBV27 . TGTGCCAGCAGTTTAGGGTCCGGGCAGGGTCGTCGCCAAGAGACCCAGTACTTC CASSLGSGQGRRQETQYF
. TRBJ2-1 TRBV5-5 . TGTGCCAGCAGCCCGACGGAGGGTGAGCAGTTCTTC CASSPTEGEQFF
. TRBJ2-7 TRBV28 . TGTGCCAGCAGCCCCATTGGGGGTCGGGAGTACGAGCAGTACTTC CASSPIGGREYEQYF
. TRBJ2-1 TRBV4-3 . TGCGCCAGCAGCCAAGAGGTACAACGTAAGCAGTGGACCTACAATGAGCAGTTCTTC CASSQEVQRKQWTYNEQFF
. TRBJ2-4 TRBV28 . TGTGCCAGCGGCGAACTAGCCAAAAACATTCAGTACTTC CASGELAKNIQYF
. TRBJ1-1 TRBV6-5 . TGTGCCAGCAGTTACGTTCCCGGGACGGCCGGGGGGGTAGCTTTCTTT CASSYVPGTAGGVAFF
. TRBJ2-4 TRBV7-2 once TGTGCCAGCAGCACCGCGAGTAGGGCCAAAAACATTCAGTACTTC CASSTASRAKNIQYF
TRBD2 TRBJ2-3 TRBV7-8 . TGTGCCAGCAGCCTTAAACGCGGGGCTAGCGGGAGTCTCGCAGATACGCAGTATTTT CASSLKRGASGSLADTQYF
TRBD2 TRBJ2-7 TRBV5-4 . TGTGCCAGCAGCTTCCCTAGCGGGATAACCGAGCAGTACTTC CASSFPSGITEQYF
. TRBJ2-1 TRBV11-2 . TGTGCCAGCAGCTTGAAAAAGACAGTGGAGCAGTTCTTC CASSLKKTVEQFF
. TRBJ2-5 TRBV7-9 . TGTGCCAGCAGCTTAATGGGTGATAACCAAGAGACCCAGTACTTC CASSLMGDNQETQYF
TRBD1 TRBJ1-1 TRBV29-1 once TGCAGCGTCTCCTGGGACAGGGGGCTTCAGAACACTGAAGCTTTCTTT CSVSWDRGLQNTEAFF
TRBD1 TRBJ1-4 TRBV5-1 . TGCGCCAGCAGCCCCGGGACAGGGCATGAAAAACTGTTTTTT CASSPGTGHEKLFF
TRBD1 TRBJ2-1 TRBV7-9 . TGTGCCAGCAGCTTAGTGACAGGGAACAATGAGCAGTTCTTC CASSLVTGNNEQFF
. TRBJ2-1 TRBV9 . TGTGCCAGCAGCCCACCGAGGGCGGGTCGAGACAATGAGCAGTTCTTC CASSPPRAGRDNEQFF
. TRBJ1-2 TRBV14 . TGTGCCAGCAGCCAATCTCGGCAGCCAGTATCGGGCTACACCTTC CASSQSRQPVSGYTF
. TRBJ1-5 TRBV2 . TGTGCCAGCAGTGGGGAACCCGGTCAGCCCCAGCATTTT CASSGEPGQPQHF
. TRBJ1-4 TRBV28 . TGTGCCAGCAGGCTACTTATAGGCGGAGGGGAAAGGGAAAAACTGTTTTTT CASRLLIGGGEREKLFF
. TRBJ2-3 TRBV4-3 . TGCGCCAGCAGCCAAGGTGTGGGGCGGACAGATACGCAGTATTTT CASSQGVGRTDTQYF
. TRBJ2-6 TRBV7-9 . TGTGCCAGCAATGGGGGGACCTCTGGGGCCAACGTCCTGACTTTC CASNGGTSGANVLTF
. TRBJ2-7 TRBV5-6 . TGTGCCAGCAGCTTGCTGGGATCCTACGAGCAGTACTTC CASSLLGSYEQYF
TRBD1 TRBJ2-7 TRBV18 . TGTGCCAGCTCACGACTGGGACAGCCTTCAGACGAGCAGTACTTC CASSRLGQPSDEQYF
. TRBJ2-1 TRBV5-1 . TGCGCCAGTAGCTTGTCTGGCCTCGGGGTGTACAATGAGCAGTTCTTC CASSLSGLGVYNEQFF
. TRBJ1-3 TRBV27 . TGTGCCAGCAGTTTAACCTCCCGGGGGGCTAGCTCTGGAAACACCATATATTTT CASSLTSRGASSGNTIYF
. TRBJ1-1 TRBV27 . TGTGCCAGCAGTCCCGTCACCGGGGGGGAGTCTGAAGCTTTCTTT CASSPVTGGESEAFF
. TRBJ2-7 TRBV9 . TGTGCCAGCAGCGTAGGTACAGCCAGTTACGAGCAGTACTTC CASSVGTASYEQYF
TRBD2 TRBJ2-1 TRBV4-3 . TGCGCCAGCAGCCAACTAACTGCGGGACTAGCGGGAGTTAGCAATGAGCAGTTCTTC CASSQLTAGLAGVSNEQFF
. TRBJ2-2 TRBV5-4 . TGTGCCAGCAGCTTCTCGAGCACCGGGGAGCTGTTTTTT CASSFSSTGELFF
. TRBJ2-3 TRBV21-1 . TGTGCCAGCAGCAAAGTAACCCCTCCTCTTAGCACAGATACGCAGTATTTT CASSKVTPPLSTDTQYF
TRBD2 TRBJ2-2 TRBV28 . TGTGCCAGCAGACAACTAGCGGGTCGGTCCGGGGAGCTGTTTTTT CASRQLAGRSGELFF
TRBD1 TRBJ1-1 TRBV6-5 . TGTGCCAGCAGTTATGGGACAGGGGGCACTGAAGCTTTCTTT CASSYGTGGTEAFF
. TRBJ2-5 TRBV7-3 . TGTGCCAGCAGCTTCACCAGGGAAGAGACCCAGTACTTC CASSFTREETQYF
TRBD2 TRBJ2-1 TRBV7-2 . TGTGCCAGCAGCTCTCTGCGCCTAGCGGGGTACAATGAGCAGTTCTTC CASSSLRLAGYNEQFF
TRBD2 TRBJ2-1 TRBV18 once TGTGCCAGCTCACCTGGTTTGGTAGCGGGAGTAGCCGATGAGCAGTTCTTC CASSPGLVAGVADEQFF
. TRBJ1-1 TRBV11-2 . TGTGCCAGCAGCCATAACAGGATCGGAACGGCTTTCTTT CASSHNRIGTAFF
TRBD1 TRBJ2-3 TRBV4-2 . TGTGCCAGCAGCACGCCGGGACAGGGTCTTGCAGATACGCAGTATTTT CASSTPGQGLADTQYF
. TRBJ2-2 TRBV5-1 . TGCGCCAGCAACCCCAAGGGTCCCACCGGGGAGCTGTTTTTT CASNPKGPTGELFF
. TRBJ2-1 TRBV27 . TGTGCCAGCAGTCTACAGGGACGACCGGGCTACAATGAGCAGTTCTTC CASSLQGRPGYNEQFF
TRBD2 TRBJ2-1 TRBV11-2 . TGTGCCAGCAGCCCCGGGACTAGCGCTTACAATGAGCAGTTCTTC CASSPGTSAYNEQFF
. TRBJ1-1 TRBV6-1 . TGTGCCAGCAGTGGAGTGGGAAACACTGAAGCTTTCTTT CASSGVGNTEAFF
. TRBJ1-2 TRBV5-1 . TGCGCCAGCAGCTTGGCCGGGGATACTGGCTACACCTTC CASSLAGDTGYTF